The next 32 T cell receptor beta chains were all read from a single sample in a study of blood T cell repertoires in COVID-19. Clones were read by immunoSEQ multiplex PCR, and TCRdb kept only the in-frame ones, dropping some. The data contain more than 300,000 clones, 89% of them singletons. The sequenced sample consisted of peripheral blood. The receptors derive from a woman in her twenties or thirties with COVID-19, enrolled during active disease.

CDR3 protein: CASSWSGGLSSYNEQFF. The CDR3 DNA is TGCGCCAGCAGTTGGAGCGGGGGGCTCAGCTCCTACAATGAGCAGTTCTTC. The V gene is TRBV5-1, the J gene TRBJ2-1; 9 bases are a match to TRBD2. Trimming took 5 bases from V and 0 from J; bases not matched to a gene: 9. From germline, CDR1 is SGHRS and CDR2 YFSETQ. The CDR3 runs 17 residues.

The rearrangement joins TRBV12-3 or TRBV12-4 to TRBJ2-7; weak D call: TRBD1 (5 bases). The CDR3 loop spans 12 amino acids. The V end was cut by 5 bases, the J end by 6 bases, with 11 bases between. In DNA form, the CDR3 reads TGTGCCAGCAGTAAAACAGGATCCGAGCAGTACGTC. This translates into CASSKTGSEQYV.

V usage is TRBV2 and J usage is TRBJ1-2; TRBD1 aligns across 9 bases. Germline loops: CDR1 SNHLY, CDR2 FYNNEI. The CDR3 is made up of 12 amino acids. Unmatched junction bases numbered 7, after V lost 5 bases and J lost 12 bases. The DNA of the CDR3 is TGTGCCAGCAGTACCGGGACAGGGTGGGACACCTTC. Its protein product is CASSTGTGWDTF. The whole variable domain, filled in from reference TRBV2 and TRBJ1-2, reads EPEVTQTPSHQVTQMGQEVILRCVPISNHLYFYWYRQILGQKVEFLVSFYNNEISEKSEIFDDQFSVERPDGSNFTLKIRSTKLEDSAMYFCASSTGTGWDTFGSGTRLTVV.

This clone is a singleton in its sample. The rearrangement uses TRBV29-1 and TRBJ2-2, with D possibly TRBD1 on 5 matching bases. V was trimmed by 6 bases and J by 1 base, leaving 12 bases between them. CDR3 length: 14 residues. Germline V lookup: CDR1 SQVTM, CDR2 ANQGSEA. The CDR3 DNA follows: TGCAGCGTCACCCCAGACAGGAACACCGGGGAGCTGTTTTTT. This sequence encodes CSVTPDRNTGELFF.

The chain recombines TRBV19 with TRBJ1-4; the match to TRBD1 covers 8 bases. Germline CDR1 and CDR2: LNHDA and SQIVND (reference sequence). With 6 bases clipped from V and 7 bases from J, the junction kept 7 bases outside the gene matches. This CDR3 has 14 amino acids. CDR3 loop: CASRMTGDLEKLFF. The CDR3 coding sequence is TGTGCCAGTAGAATGACAGGGGACCTTGAAAAACTGTTTTTT.

In DNA, the CDR3 is TGTGCCACCAGAGGGGAGGGGCCCGGGGAGCTGTTTTTT. Amino acid sequence: CATRGEGPGELFF. The chain couples TRBV24-1 to TRBJ2-2, with 7 bases fitting TRBD2. With V trimmed by 7 bases and J by 6 bases, 4 bases remained unmatched. Germline V lookup: CDR1 KGHDR, CDR2 SFDVKD. CDR3 size: 13 residues.

The chain employs TRBV9 and TRBJ1-1; 7 bases fit TRBD1. The V gene's germline CDR1 is SGDLS and CDR2 YYNGEE. CDR3 length equals 15 residues. Trimming took 6 bases from V and 0 from J; bases not matched to a gene: 8. DNA of the CDR3: TGTGCCAGCACCCTAGGGGGACAGTTGAACACTGAAGCTTTCTTT. Protein product: CASTLGGQLNTEAFF.

The chain recombines TRBV5-6 with TRBJ1-2; 10 bases are shared with TRBD1. The CDR3 sequence is 17 residues long. The junction had 12 bases not matched to a gene; V was cut back by 4 bases and J by 3 bases. The germline V gene encodes CDR1 SGHDT and CDR2 YYEEEE. The CDR3 nucleotides are TGTGCCAGCAGCCTGGTGACAGGGGGCCTGTTCGACTATGGCTACACCTTC. Protein: CASSLVTGGLFDYGYTF.

The rearrangement links TRBV6-2 or TRBV6-3 to TRBJ2-5, with TRBD2 identical over 8 bases. Germline CDR1 is MNHEY and CDR2 is SVGEGT. CDR3 length: 16 amino acids. The V gene end was trimmed by 1 base and the J gene end by 4 bases; junction bases not matched to a gene: 8. The CDR3 protein is CASSYFAGGSVETQYF. The CDR3 DNA reads TGTGCCAGCAGTTACTTTGCGGGGGGCTCCGTAGAGACCCAGTACTTC.

The gene calls are TRBV24-1 and TRBJ1-1; 9 positions match TRBD1. V was clipped by 3 bases and J by 6 bases; unmatched bases: 4. Germline CDR1 reads KGHDR; CDR2 reads SFDVKD. The CDR3 has 14 residues. CDR3 bases: TGTGCCACCAGTGATCGAACAGGGGGCCCTGAAGCTTTCTTT. It codes for CATSDRTGGPEAFF.

The chain links TRBV7-9 to TRBJ1-2; 7 positions match TRBD1. The V segment lost 7 bases and the J segment 6 bases; nucleotides outside the gene matches: 14. CDR3 length equals 15 residues. Per germline, CDR1 SEHNR and CDR2 FQNEAQ (reference sequence). CDR3 region: CASNPRRDRENGYTF. The CDR3 nucleotides are TGTGCCAGCAATCCGCGCCGAGACAGGGAAAATGGCTACACCTTC. Complete variable domain (other parts from reference TRBV7-9 and TRBJ1-2): DTGVSQNPRHKITKRGQNVTFRCDPISEHNRLYWYRQTLGQGPEFLTYFQNEAQLEKSRLLSDRFSAERPKGSFSTLEIQRTEQGDSAMYLCASNPRRDRENGYTFGSGTRLTVV.

The V call is TRBV4-3, the J call TRBJ2-1; 7 bases match TRBD1. Germline loops: CDR1 LGHNA, CDR2 YSLEER. The trim removed 3 bases at V and 10 bases at J, leaving 9 bases unmatched. The CDR3 has 14 residues. CDR3 DNA: TGCGCCAGCAGCCATCCTCCGAGGGGGCCCGAGCAGTTCTTC. Translating it yields CASSHPPRGPEQFF.

The rearrangement links TRBV2 to TRBJ2-2; 8 bases agree with TRBD2. The ends lost 3 bases at V and 5 bases at J; junction bases unmatched: 8. This CDR3 comprises 16 residues. The germline V gene encodes CDR1 SNHLY and CDR2 FYNNEI. The CDR3 protein is CASSDSSASGTGELFF. As DNA, the CDR3 is TGTGCCAGCAGTGATTCGTCGGCTAGCGGGACCGGGGAGCTGTTTTTT. Supplemented by reference TRBV2 and TRBJ2-2, the full variable domain reads EPEVTQTPSHQVTQMGQEVILRCVPISNHLYFYWYRQILGQKVEFLVSFYNNEISEKSEIFDDQFSVERPDGSNFTLKIRSTKLEDSAMYFCASSDSSASGTGELFFGEGSRLTVL.

This clone was detected only a few times. The rearrangement joins TRBV2 to TRBJ2-1; D possibly corresponds to TRBD2 (5 bases). From germline, CDR1 is SNHLY and CDR2 FYNNEI. The CDR3 length is 11 residues. The V gene lost 6 bases and the J gene lost 16 bases, with 16 bases spanning the gap. The CDR3 nucleotides read TGTGCCAGCAGCGCCACGAGGGTCCCCTTCTTC. Translated, it gives CASSATRVPFF.

The CDR3 is CASSYEQGRDGELFF. As DNA, the CDR3 is TGTGCCAGCAGTTACGAACAGGGGCGGGACGGGGAGCTGTTTTTT. The rearrangement joins TRBV7-2 to TRBJ2-2; possibly TRBD1 for D (7 bases). The V end was cut by 6 bases, the J end by 7 bases, with 18 bases between. This CDR3 is built from 15 residues. Looked up from germline, CDR1 is SGHTA and CDR2 is FQGNSA.

This clone has a single count. V and J are TRBV5-1 and TRBJ2-5, with D maybe TRBD1 (6 bases). The CDR3 consists of 15 residues. Germline assignment: CDR1 SGHRS and CDR2 YFSETQ. Deletions cut 0 bases from V and 1 base from J, with 10 bases between. In DNA, the CDR3 is TGCGCCAGCAGCTTGGCTCCAGGGGCCCAAGAGACCCAGTACTTC. This translates into CASSLAPGAQETQYF. The full variable domain, in which reference TRBV5-1 and TRBJ2-5 provide the parts outside the CDR3, is KAGVTQTPRYLIKTRGQQVTLSCSPISGHRSVSWYQQTPGQGLQFLFEYFSETQRNKGNFPGRFSGRQFSNSRSEMNVSTLELGDSALYLCASSLAPGAQETQYFGPGTRLLVL.

The chain links TRBV28 to TRBJ1-1, with D tentatively TRBD1 (6 bases). V was pared by 6 bases and J by 11 bases, with 16 bases between. CDR1 and CDR2 from the germline V gene are MDHEN and SYDVKM. This CDR3 has 12 amino acids. The CDR3 loop is CASRNPRGEAFF. CDR3 DNA sequence: TGTGCCAGCAGGAACCCCAGGGGTGAGGCTTTCTTT. The full variable domain, its missing parts supplied by reference TRBV28 and TRBJ1-1, is DVKVTQSSRYLVKRTGEKVFLECVQDMDHENMFWYRQDPGLGLRLIYFSYDVKMKEKGDIPEGYSVSREKKERFSLILESASTNQTSMYLCASRNPRGEAFFGQGTRLTVV.

A single count supports this clone. This chain links TRBV7-3 with TRBJ1-1; 11 bases align to TRBD1. Germline trimming cut 6 bases from V and 10 bases from J; bases unmatched to any gene: 7. The CDR3 has 13 amino acids. Germline-derived CDR1 and CDR2 are SGHTA and FQGTGA. The CDR3 nucleotides read TGTGCCAGCAGATCCGGACAGGGGGCGGGAGCTTTCTTT. Translation gives CASRSGQGAGAFF.

This clone has just one count. J is TRBJ2-1 and V is TRBV9; 12 bases align to TRBD1. This CDR3 contains 17 residues. V lost 0 bases, J lost 5 bases, and 6 bases stayed unmatched. Per germline, CDR1 SGDLS and CDR2 YYNGEE. The CDR3 bases are TGTGCCAGCAGCGTAGCTTCGGGACAGGGGGCGAACAATGAGCAGTTCTTC. The encoded protein is CASSVASGQGANNEQFF.

The chain recombines TRBV5-1 with TRBJ2-5; 12 bases are shared with TRBD2. Trimming cost V 3 bases and J 1 base; bases outside gene matches: 4. Germline lookup yields CDR1 SGHRS and CDR2 YFSETQ. The CDR3 consists of 16 residues. The CDR3 region is CASSSGLAGSQETQYF. The CDR3 nucleotides are TGCGCCAGCAGCTCCGGACTAGCGGGGTCCCAAGAGACCCAGTACTTC.

This rearrangement joins TRBV19 to TRBJ1-1, with TRBD1 identical over 7 bases. The germline V gene has CDR1 LNHDA and CDR2 SQIVND (reference sequence). CDR3 length: 13 amino acids. V shed 6 bases, J shed 4 bases, and the junction held 5 bases outside the gene matches. The DNA of the CDR3 is TGTGCCAGTAGGCGACAGGGAGGCACTGAAGCTTTCTTT. Its translation is CASRRQGGTEAFF.

The chain combines TRBV11-2 with TRBJ1-6; maybe TRBD1 (5 bases). CDR1 is SGHAT, CDR2 FQNNGV, per germline. V dropped 3 bases and J dropped 6 bases, with 9 bases sitting between them. The CDR3 is made up of 14 amino acids. The CDR3 sequence: CASSFTGGNSPLHF. In nucleotides, the CDR3 is TGTGCCAGCAGCTTCACGGGGGGTAATTCACCCCTCCACTTT.

V is TRBV29-1 and J is TRBJ1-1; weak D call: TRBD1 (6 bases). This CDR3 has 12 residues. V lost 5 bases to trimming and J lost 0 bases, with 7 bases between them. Germline values: CDR1 SQVTM, CDR2 ANQGSEA. CDR3 loop: CSVQGMNTEAFF. The CDR3 region has the DNA TGCAGCGTTCAGGGGATGAACACTGAAGCTTTCTTT.

The chain carries TRBV5-1 and TRBJ2-7, with 7 bases fitting TRBD1. The CDR3 has 16 residues. V dropped 0 bases and J dropped 0; count of bases not matched to a gene: 6. Germline CDR1 reads SGHRS; CDR2 reads YFSETQ. For the CDR3, the DNA is TGCGCCAGCAGCTTGGGGGGACAGAGAGGCTCCTACGAGCAGTACTTC. As protein: CASSLGGQRGSYEQYF.

Details on this clone: One end of the junction does not line up with germline, which may come from a read error. The V gene is TRBV2, the J gene TRBJ1-4, with 8 bases fitting TRBD1. CDR1 SNHLY and CDR2 FYNNEI come from the germline V gene. This CDR3 contains 12 residues. This CDR3 reads CASSGLTGVRVF. The CDR3, as DNA: TGTGCCAGCAGTGGGTTGACAGGGGTCAGGGTTTTT.

This rearrangement joins TRBV27 to TRBJ2-7; possibly TRBD1 for D (6 bases). CDR1 is MNHEY, CDR2 SMNVEV, per germline (reference sequence). The V end was cut by 1 base, the J end by 0 bases, with 10 bases between. CDR3 length: 15 residues. The CDR3: CASSLYPGVSYEQYF. The CDR3 nucleotides read TGTGCCAGCAGTTTATACCCAGGGGTCTCCTACGAGCAGTACTTC.

The gene calls are TRBV11-1 and TRBJ2-7; no clear D gene. The V and J ends lost 7 bases and 2 bases respectively, with 6 bases between them. The CDR3 consists of 11 residues. Germline lookup yields CDR1 SGHAT and CDR2 FQDESV (reference sequence). Written as DNA, the CDR3 is TGTGCCAGCACCCTTACCTACGAGCAGTACGTC. Protein: CASTLTYEQYV.

The gene calls are TRBV6-6 and TRBJ1-1; D gene ambiguous. Deletions cut 6 bases from V and 1 base from J, with 9 bases between. CDR1 MNHNY and CDR2 SVGAGI come from the germline V gene (reference sequence). This CDR3 has 13 residues. The CDR3 loop reads CASSATWNTEAFF. Written as DNA, the CDR3 is TGTGCCAGCAGCGCGACATGGAACACTGAAGCTTTCTTT.

The J gene is TRBJ2-5, the V gene TRBV28; 12 nucleotides match TRBD2. V dropped 6 bases and J dropped 7; count of bases not matched to a gene: 9. Germline-derived CDR1 and CDR2 are MDHEN and SYDVKM. The CDR3 consists of 15 residues. CDR3 sequence reads: CASRLAGGTKTTQYF. DNA of the CDR3: TGTGCCAGCAGACTAGCGGGGGGAACCAAGACGACCCAGTACTTC.

This clone turned up a few times. The chain couples TRBV7-9 to TRBJ1-5; no definite D call. This CDR3 is built from 12 residues. Trimming took 2 bases from V and 9 from J, leaving 8 bases between them. The germline gives CDR1 SEHNR, CDR2 FQNEAQ (reference sequence). CDR3 in amino acids: CASSLIGWPQHF. DNA of the CDR3: TGTGCCAGCAGCTTAATTGGCTGGCCCCAGCATTTT.

The chain joins TRBV5-1 to TRBJ2-2, with 7 bases that match TRBD1. CDR3 length: 15 amino acids. CDR1 and CDR2 (germline): SGHRS, YFSETQ. Trimming at V came to 4 bases and at J to 0 bases, leaving 3 bases not matched to a gene. CDR3: CASSKGQPNTGELFF. In nucleotides, the CDR3 is TGCGCCAGCAGCAAGGGACAGCCGAACACCGGGGAGCTGTTTTTT.

In the case of this clone: Different DNA sequences within this sample yield the same CDR3. The chain uses TRBV10-3 and TRBJ1-1, with 8 nucleotides matching TRBD1. Per germline, CDR1 ENHRY and CDR2 SYGVKD. The CDR3 contains 12 residues. Trimming cost V 8 bases and J 4 bases; bases outside gene matches: 3. In nucleotides, the CDR3 is TGTGCCATCGGACAGGGCCTCACTGAAGCTTTCTTT. This codes for CAIGQGLTEAFF.